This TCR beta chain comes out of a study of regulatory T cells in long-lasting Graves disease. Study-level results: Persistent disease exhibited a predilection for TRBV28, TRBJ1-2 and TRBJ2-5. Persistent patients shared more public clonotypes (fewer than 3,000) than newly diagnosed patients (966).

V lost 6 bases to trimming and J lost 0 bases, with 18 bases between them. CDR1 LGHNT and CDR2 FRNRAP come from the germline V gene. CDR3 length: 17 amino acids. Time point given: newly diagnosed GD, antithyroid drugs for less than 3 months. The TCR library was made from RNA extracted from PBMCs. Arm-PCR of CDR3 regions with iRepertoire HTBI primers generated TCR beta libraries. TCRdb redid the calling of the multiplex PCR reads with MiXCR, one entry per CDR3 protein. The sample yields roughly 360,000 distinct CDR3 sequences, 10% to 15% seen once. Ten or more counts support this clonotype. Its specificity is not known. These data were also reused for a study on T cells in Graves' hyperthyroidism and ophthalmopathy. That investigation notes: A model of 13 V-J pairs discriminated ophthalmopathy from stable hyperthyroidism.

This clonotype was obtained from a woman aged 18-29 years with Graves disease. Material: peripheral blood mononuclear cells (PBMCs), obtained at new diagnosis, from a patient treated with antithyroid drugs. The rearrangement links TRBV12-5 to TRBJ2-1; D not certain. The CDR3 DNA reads TGTGCTAGTGGCGTGGGGTATCCGCACAGCTCCTACAATGAGCAGTTCTTC. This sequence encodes CASGVGYPHSSYNEQFF.